The 30 T cell receptor beta chains below come from one sample, sequenced in a study of shared clonotypes between healthy human individuals. Generated by immunoSEQ multiplex PCR, the TCRdb table keeps only in-frame clones and is missing some. Seen here are 2 million to 3 million clones, 85% to 95% observed once, and the top ten hold over 0.12%. What was sequenced was naive CD4+ T cells sorted from blood. Specified subset: CD45RA+ positively selected. The source of these receptors is a man between 18 and 29 years old in good health.

The chain has TRBV29-1 and TRBJ1-2; D call uncertain. The germline V gene has CDR1 SQVTM and CDR2 ANQGSEA. The V end was cut by 6 bases, the J end by 8 bases, with 7 bases between. The CDR3 consists of 9 residues. This CDR3 is CSVDEGYTF. In DNA, the CDR3 is TGCAGCGTGGATGAAGGCTACACCTTC.

This clone was observed a handful of times. V and J are TRBV25-1 and TRBJ1-1; 7 bases are a match to TRBD1. The V and J ends lost 2 bases and 7 bases, in that order; junction bases with no gene match: 4. Germline V gene lookup returns CDR1 MGHDK and CDR2 SYGVNS. The CDR3 is 13 amino acids. The CDR3 DNA reads as TGTGCCAGCAGTGAAATCGGGACAGTTGAAGCTTTCTTT. Translating gives CASSEIGTVEAFF.

The rearrangement uses TRBV19 and TRBJ2-1; a possible D gene is TRBD1 (5 bases). CDR1 is LNHDA and CDR2 is SQIVND in the germline V gene (reference sequence). V was pared by 7 bases and J by 1 base, with 8 bases between. The CDR3 is made up of 13 amino acids. The CDR3 DNA follows: TGTGCCAGTACTAACAGGTCCTACAATGAGCAGTTCTTC. Its protein is CASTNRSYNEQFF.

J is TRBJ2-5 and V is TRBV30; D remains unclear. Trimming took off 1 base at V and 5 bases at J, with 8 bases between the two ends. The germline gives CDR1 GTSNPN, CDR2 SVGIG (reference sequence). The CDR3 totals 12 residues. The CDR3 here is CAWSGPRETQYF. For the CDR3, the DNA is TGTGCCTGGAGTGGCCCCCGGGAGACCCAGTACTTC.

The gene calls are TRBV28 and TRBJ1-4; possible D gene TRBD1, 5 bases. Trimming left V 3 bases short and J 8 bases short, with 10 bases between. In germline, CDR1 is MDHEN, CDR2 SYDVKM. This CDR3 comprises 13 residues. The CDR3 sequence is CASSFGGEEKLFF. CDR3 in DNA: TGTGCCAGCAGTTTCGGGGGAGAGGAAAAACTGTTTTTT. Filled out from reference TRBV28 and TRBJ1-4, the complete variable domain reads DVKVTQSSRYLVKRTGEKVFLECVQDMDHENMFWYRQDPGLGLRLIYFSYDVKMKEKGDIPEGYSVSREKKERFSLILESASTNQTSMYLCASSFGGEEKLFFGSGTQLSVL.

The chain is built from TRBV5-5 and TRBJ1-1; D not resolved. Germline CDR1 reads SGHKS; CDR2 reads YYEKEE (reference sequence). The CDR3 totals 14 residues. Trimming removed 0 bases at V and 1 base at J, with 7 bases between. The CDR3 nucleotides are TGTGCCAGCAGCTTGGTGAGTCGGAACACTGAAGCTTTCTTT. Translation: CASSLVSRNTEAFF.

This clone occurred once. The chain carries TRBV2 and TRBJ1-3; 10 bases map to TRBD1. V shed 4 bases and J 3 bases; nucleotides not matched to a gene: 0. Germline V gene sequence: CDR1 SNHLY, CDR2 FYNNEI. This CDR3 comprises 14 residues. Written as DNA, the CDR3 is TGTGCCAGCAGTGGGACAGGGGGTGGAAACACCATATATTTT. Its protein is CASSGTGGGNTIYF.

This clone was detected a few times. The chain uses TRBV7-8 and TRBJ2-2, with 7 bases fitting TRBD1. The J segment lost 5 bases and the V segment lost 10 bases, leaving 4 bases of the junction unmatched. Germline assignment: CDR1 SGHVS and CDR2 FQNEAQ. The CDR3 sequence is 12 residues long. In nucleotides, the CDR3 is TGTGCCATCCCACAGGGGACCGGGGAGCTGTTTTTT. As protein: CAIPQGTGELFF.

With regard to this clone: This sample includes further DNA sequences coding for the same CDR3. The chain has TRBV7-6 and TRBJ2-2; D is undetermined. The CDR3 is 12 amino acids. Between the trimmed V and J ends, which lost 5 bases and 1 base, there was a span of 2 bases. Germline V gene lookup returns CDR1 SGHVS and CDR2 FNYEAQ. CDR3 amino acids: CASSRNTGELFF. In DNA, the CDR3 is TGTGCCAGCAGCAGGAACACCGGGGAGCTGTTTTTT. Looking up the rest from reference TRBV7-6 and TRBJ2-2 gives the full variable domain: GAGVSQSPRYKVTKRGQDVALRCDPISGHVSLYWYRQALGQGPEFLTYFNYEAQQDKSGLPNDRFSAERPEGSISTLTIQRTEQRDSAMYRCASSRNTGELFFGEGSRLTVL.

The rearrangement joins TRBV5-1 to TRBJ2-7; a weak D match, TRBD1 (7 bases). Trimming removed 4 bases from V and 2 bases from J, with 16 bases in between. The CDR3 is 15 residues long. Germline assignment: CDR1 SGHRS and CDR2 YFSETQ. The CDR3 bases are TGCGCCAGCAGCGGAGGCGGGACAGCAACCTACGAGCAGTACTTC. Translation gives CASSGGGTATYEQYF.

CDR3 residues: CASSEAARPSGANVLTF. CDR3 in DNA: TGTGCCAGCAGTGAAGCGGCCCGTCCCTCTGGGGCCAACGTCCTGACTTTC. The chain has TRBV6-1 and TRBJ2-6; D unclear. The CDR3 length is 17 residues. CDR1 MNHNS and CDR2 SASEGT come from the germline V gene. Trimming left V 0 bases short and J 0 bases short, with 9 bases between.

The J gene is TRBJ2-3, the V gene TRBV6-5, with TRBD2 identical over 13 bases. Germline V CDR1 and CDR2: MNHEY, SVGAGI. V lost 2 bases, J lost 11 bases, and 7 bases stayed unmatched. This CDR3 contains 15 residues. This CDR3 reads CASSYTGLAGLGQYF. For the CDR3, the DNA is TGTGCCAGCAGTTACACGGGACTAGCGGGATTAGGGCAGTATTTT.

In DNA, the CDR3 is TGTGCCAGCAGCAAAAAGGGGGGAGTGGACAGCTATGGCTACACCTTC. It yields the protein CASSKKGGVDSYGYTF. The chain has TRBV21-1 and TRBJ1-2. TRBV21-1 is noted as a pseudogene. The CDR3 consists of 16 residues.

The chain employs TRBV5-1 and TRBJ2-7; D may be TRBD1 or TRBD2 (6 bases each). Germline V gene sequence: CDR1 SGHRS, CDR2 YFSETQ. This CDR3 has 16 amino acids. V lost 7 bases and J 2 bases, leaving 22 bases between the germline ends. The CDR3: CASGTGATKPTYEQYF. The CDR3 DNA reads TGCGCCAGCGGGACGGGGGCGACAAAACCTACCTACGAGCAGTACTTC.

The chain combines TRBV19 with TRBJ2-7; possible D gene TRBD1, 6 bases. Trimming pared 4 bases from V and 0 bases from J, leaving 25 bases between. Germline V gives CDR1 LNHDA, CDR2 SQIVND (reference sequence). CDR3 length: 19 amino acids. In DNA, the CDR3 is TGTGCCAGTAGTACCCGACCCCGGGACAACCTAGTGGCCTCCTACGAGCAGTACTTC. Amino acids: CASSTRPRDNLVASYEQYF.

V is TRBV19 and J is TRBJ1-4; a weak D match, TRBD1 (6 bases). Trimming took off 3 bases at V and 7 bases at J, with 21 bases between the two ends. Per the germline V gene, CDR1 is LNHDA and CDR2 is SQIVND (reference sequence). The CDR3 length is 17 residues. DNA for the CDR3: TGTGCCAGTAGTATTAAGGAGACAGGTCCGAGGAGTGAAAAACTGTTTTTT. Amino acid sequence: CASSIKETGPRSEKLFF.

This clone was recorded only once. This chain uses TRBV28 with TRBJ2-7; D not resolved. Germline lookup yields CDR1 MDHEN and CDR2 SYDVKM. The CDR3 is 12 amino acids. V was clipped by 8 bases and J by 2 bases, with 10 bases between them. This CDR3 reads CASLAVTYEQYF. CDR3 in DNA: TGTGCCAGCCTGGCGGTAACCTACGAGCAGTACTTC.

This chain joins TRBV20-1 and TRBJ2-7; no firm D call. This CDR3 region has 11 residues. Germline assignment: CDR1 DFQATT and CDR2 SNEGSKA (reference sequence). V was clipped by 8 bases and J by 2 bases, with 10 bases between them. The CDR3 is CSPSLTYEQYF. The DNA for the CDR3 is TGCAGTCCGTCCCTTACCTACGAGCAGTACTTC.

The V gene is TRBV5-1, the J gene TRBJ2-5; D is uncertain. The CDR3 covers 13 residues. Trimming left V 0 bases short and J 3 bases short, with 6 bases between. From germline, CDR1 is SGHRS and CDR2 YFSETQ. CDR3: CASSLAPEETQYF. CDR3 nucleotide sequence: TGCGCCAGCAGCTTGGCCCCCGAAGAGACCCAGTACTTC.

V and J are TRBV7-2 and TRBJ2-5; D unresolved. The CDR3 runs 15 residues. In germline, CDR1 is SGHTA, CDR2 FQGNSA. V was clipped by 1 base and J by 5 bases, with 14 bases between them. CDR3 sequence reads: CASSLVAEGRETQYF. The CDR3 nucleotides read TGTGCCAGCAGCTTAGTGGCGGAAGGCCGGGAGACCCAGTACTTC.

The chain is built from TRBV4-2 and TRBJ1-2; 7 bases fit TRBD1. CDR1 is LGHNA, CDR2 YNFKEQ, per germline. The V segment lost 4 bases and the J segment 4 bases; nucleotides outside the gene matches: 0. There are 12 residues in the CDR3. The CDR3 sequence is CASSPGGYGYTF. The CDR3 DNA follows: TGTGCCAGCAGCCCAGGGGGCTATGGCTACACCTTC.

The chain combines TRBV28 with TRBJ1-5, with D perhaps TRBD1 (5 bases). CDR1 and CDR2 from the germline V gene are MDHEN and SYDVKM. The CDR3 is 15 amino acids. Trimming cost V 6 bases and J 7 bases, with 19 bases left between them. CDR3 nucleotides: TGTGCCAGCAGAACCGGGGACCTCCTTAACCAGCCCCAGCATTTT. It yields the protein CASRTGDLLNQPQHF.

Details on this clone: Other DNA sequences within the sample encode an identical CDR3. This chain uses TRBV5-1 with TRBJ2-1; TRBD2 matches at 11 bases. There are 16 residues in the CDR3. Germline values: CDR1 SGHRS, CDR2 YFSETQ. Germline trimming cut 5 bases from V and 0 bases from J; bases unmatched to any gene: 4. The DNA of the CDR3 is TGCGCCAGCAGTACTAGCGGGGGAAGCTCCTACAATGAGCAGTTCTTC. The encoded protein is CASSTSGGSSYNEQFF.

V gene TRBV10-3 combines with J gene TRBJ2-7; TRBD1 matches at 7 bases. Germline loops: CDR1 ENHRY, CDR2 SYGVKD. With V trimmed by 9 bases and J by 7 bases, 12 bases remained unmatched. The CDR3 runs to 13 residues. CDR3 DNA: TGTGCCATTCAGACAGGGCCCTCGCGGGAGCAGTACTTC. Its protein product is CAIQTGPSREQYF.

The sample holds one count of this clone. Other DNA sequences in the sample encode the same CDR3. This chain joins TRBV6-5 and TRBJ1-1; 11 bases are a match to TRBD1. The germline V gene encodes CDR1 MNHEY and CDR2 SVGAGI. Trimming took 1 base from V and 5 from J; bases not matched to a gene: 3. There are 15 residues in the CDR3. Here the CDR3 DNA reads TGTGCCAGCAGTTACTGGGGACAGGGGGGGACTGAAGCTTTCTTT. This encodes CASSYWGQGGTEAFF.

The CDR3 region has the DNA TGTGCCAGCAGCCGACAACAGGGGGCTCTGAGCACTGAAGCTTTCTTT. This translates into CASSRQQGALSTEAFF. The V gene is TRBV11-2, the J gene TRBJ1-1; the match to TRBD1 covers 9 bases. The CDR3 contains 16 residues. Germline-derived CDR1 and CDR2 are SGHAT and FQNNGV. J was trimmed by 4 bases and V by 5 bases; bases with no gene match: 11.

V usage is TRBV5-6 and J usage is TRBJ1-1; TRBD1 might be the D (6 bases). CDR1 is SGHDT, CDR2 YYEEEE, per germline. The CDR3 has 14 residues. V was shortened by 4 bases and J by 4 bases, with 14 bases between the two germline ends. In DNA form, the CDR3 reads TGTGCCAGCAGCCCAAGAGGGGGGGGCACTGAAGCTTTCTTT. Protein sequence: CASSPRGGGTEAFF.

V usage is TRBV6-5 and J usage is TRBJ2-3; D possibly corresponds to TRBD1 (6 bases). Trimming took off 2 bases at V and 8 bases at J, with 11 bases between the two ends. The CDR3 covers 13 residues. Germline V gene sequence: CDR1 MNHEY, CDR2 SVGAGI. CDR3 sequence: CASSYAQGGTQYF. CDR3 sequence (DNA): TGTGCCAGCAGTTACGCACAGGGCGGTACGCAGTATTTT.

The chain carries TRBV4-1 and TRBJ2-7; the D gene is possibly TRBD2 (5 bases). CDR3 length: 17 residues. From germline, CDR1 is MGHRA and CDR2 YSYEKL. V dropped 1 base and J dropped 1 base, with 17 bases sitting between them. The CDR3 loop is CASSQGMGSLGSYEQYF. Written as DNA, the CDR3 is TGCGCCAGCAGCCAAGGGATGGGGAGTCTAGGATCCTACGAGCAGTACTTC.

Only one count was recorded for this clone. The chain has TRBV7-2 and TRBJ1-6; TRBD1 matches 9 bases. Looked up from germline, CDR1 is SGHTA and CDR2 is FQGNSA. This CDR3 contains 16 residues. After removal of 5 bases from V and 7 bases from J, the junction contained 9 bases not matched to a gene. CDR3 amino acids: CASSRSGQGGNSPLHF. DNA of the CDR3: TGTGCCAGCAGCCGGTCGGGACAGGGTGGGAATTCACCCCTCCACTTT.